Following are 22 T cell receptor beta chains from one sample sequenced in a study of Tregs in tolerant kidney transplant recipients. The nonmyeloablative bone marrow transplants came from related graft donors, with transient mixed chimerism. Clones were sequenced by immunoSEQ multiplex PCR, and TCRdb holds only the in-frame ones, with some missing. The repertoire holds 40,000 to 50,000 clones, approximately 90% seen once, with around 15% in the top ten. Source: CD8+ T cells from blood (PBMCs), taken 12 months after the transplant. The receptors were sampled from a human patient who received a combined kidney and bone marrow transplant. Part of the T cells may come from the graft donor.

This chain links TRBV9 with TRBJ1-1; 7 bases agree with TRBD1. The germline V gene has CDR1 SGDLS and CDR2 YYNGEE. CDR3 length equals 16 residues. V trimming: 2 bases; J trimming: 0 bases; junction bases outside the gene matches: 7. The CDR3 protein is CASSVSRTGLNTEAFF. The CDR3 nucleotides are TGTGCCAGCAGCGTTTCACGGACAGGATTGAACACTGAAGCTTTCTTT.

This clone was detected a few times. CDR3: CASSDEERVTEAFF. The CDR3 DNA is TGTGCCAGCAGTGATGAAGAGCGAGTCACTGAAGCTTTCTTT. The rearrangement joins TRBV2 to TRBJ1-1; D ambiguous. Trimming took 3 bases from V and 4 from J, leaving 12 bases between them. From germline, CDR1 is SNHLY and CDR2 FYNNEI. The CDR3 contains 14 residues. Complete variable domain (other parts from reference TRBV2 and TRBJ1-1): EPEVTQTPSHQVTQMGQEVILRCVPISNHLYFYWYRQILGQKVEFLVSFYNNEISEKSEIFDDQFSVERPDGSNFTLKIRSTKLEDSAMYFCASSDEERVTEAFFGQGTRLTVV.

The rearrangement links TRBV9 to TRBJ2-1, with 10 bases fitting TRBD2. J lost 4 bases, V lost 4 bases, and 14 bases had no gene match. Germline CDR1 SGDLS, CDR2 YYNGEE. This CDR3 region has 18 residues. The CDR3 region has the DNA TGTGCCAGCAGCCATAAGAGGACCGGGACTAGCGTATACAATGAGCAGTTCTTC. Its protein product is CASSHKRTGTSVYNEQFF.

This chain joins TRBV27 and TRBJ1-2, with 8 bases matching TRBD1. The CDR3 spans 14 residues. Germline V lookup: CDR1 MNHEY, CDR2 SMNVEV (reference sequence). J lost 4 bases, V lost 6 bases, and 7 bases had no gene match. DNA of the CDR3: TGTGCCAGCAGATATCTGACAGGGGTCTATGGCTACACCTTC. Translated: CASRYLTGVYGYTF.

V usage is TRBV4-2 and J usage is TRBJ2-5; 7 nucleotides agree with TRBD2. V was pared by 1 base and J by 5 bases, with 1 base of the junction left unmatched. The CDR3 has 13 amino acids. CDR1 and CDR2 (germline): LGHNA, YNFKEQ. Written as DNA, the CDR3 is TGTGCCAGCAGCCAAGGACTAGCCGAGACCCAGTACTTC. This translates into CASSQGLAETQYF.

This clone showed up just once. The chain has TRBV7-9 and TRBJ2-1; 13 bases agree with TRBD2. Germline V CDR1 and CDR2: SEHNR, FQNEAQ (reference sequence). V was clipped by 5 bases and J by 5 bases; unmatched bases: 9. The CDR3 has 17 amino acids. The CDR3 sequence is CASSPLLAGGPDNEQFF. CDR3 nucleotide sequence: TGTGCCAGCAGCCCCCTACTAGCGGGAGGGCCGGACAATGAGCAGTTCTTC.

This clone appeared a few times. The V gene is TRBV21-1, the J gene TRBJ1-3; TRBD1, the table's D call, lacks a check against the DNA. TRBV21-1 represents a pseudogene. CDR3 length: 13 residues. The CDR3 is CASSLNDSSTIYF. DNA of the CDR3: TGTGCCAGCAGCCTGAATGACAGCTCCACCATATATTTT.

The CDR3 DNA reads as TGTGCCAGCTCAAGTGCTAGCGCAAAAGTGAAACCCTCCTACAATGAGCAGTTCTTC. This codes for CASSSASAKVKPSYNEQFF. The chain carries TRBV18 and TRBJ2-1, with D perhaps matching TRBD2 (6 bases). The CDR3 runs to 19 residues. Per the germline V gene, CDR1 is KGHSH and CDR2 is LQKENI. The V gene lost 5 bases and the J gene lost 0 bases, with 23 bases spanning the gap.

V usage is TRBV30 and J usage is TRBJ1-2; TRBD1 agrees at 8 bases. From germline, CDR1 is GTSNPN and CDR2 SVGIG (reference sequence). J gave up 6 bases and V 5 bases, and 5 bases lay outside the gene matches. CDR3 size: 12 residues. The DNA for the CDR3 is TGTGCCTGGGTGAGGACAGGGAATGGCTACACCTTC. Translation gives CAWVRTGNGYTF.

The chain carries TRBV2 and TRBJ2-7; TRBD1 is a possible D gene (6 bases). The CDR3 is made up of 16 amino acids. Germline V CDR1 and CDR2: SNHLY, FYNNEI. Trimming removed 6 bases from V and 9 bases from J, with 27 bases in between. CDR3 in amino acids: CASRESRGPQRASQYF. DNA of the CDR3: TGTGCCAGCAGGGAGAGCAGGGGACCGCAAAGGGCCTCGCAGTACTTC.

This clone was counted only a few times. The CDR3: CASSTGAGYEQYF. The CDR3 DNA sequence: TGTGCCAGCAGTACAGGAGCGGGGTACGAGCAGTACTTC. The chain combines TRBV27 with TRBJ2-7, with TRBD2 identical over 7 bases. Germline V gene lookup returns CDR1 MNHEY and CDR2 SMNVEV (reference sequence). V lost 5 bases to trimming and J lost 4 bases; unmatched junction nucleotides: 5. This CDR3 contains 13 residues.

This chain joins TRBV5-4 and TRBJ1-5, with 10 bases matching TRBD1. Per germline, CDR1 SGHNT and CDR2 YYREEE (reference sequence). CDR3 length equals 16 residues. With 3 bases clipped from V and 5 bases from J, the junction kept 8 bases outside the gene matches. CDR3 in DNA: TGTGCCAGCAGCTACGACAGGGGGCGGGGGGATCAGCCCCAGCATTTT. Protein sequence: CASSYDRGRGDQPQHF.

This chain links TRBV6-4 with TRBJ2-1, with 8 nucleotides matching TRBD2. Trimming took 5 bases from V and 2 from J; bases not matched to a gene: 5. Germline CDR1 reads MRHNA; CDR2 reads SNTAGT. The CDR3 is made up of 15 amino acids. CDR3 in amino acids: CASSPGGGPYNEQFF. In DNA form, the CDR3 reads TGTGCCAGCAGTCCCGGCGGGGGGCCCTACAATGAGCAGTTCTTC.

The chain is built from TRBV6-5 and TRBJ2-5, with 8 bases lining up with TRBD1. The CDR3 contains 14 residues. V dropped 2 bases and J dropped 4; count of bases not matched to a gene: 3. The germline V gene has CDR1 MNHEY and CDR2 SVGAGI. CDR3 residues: CASSYLRGRETQYF. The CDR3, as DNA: TGTGCCAGCAGTTACCTCAGGGGGCGAGAGACCCAGTACTTC.

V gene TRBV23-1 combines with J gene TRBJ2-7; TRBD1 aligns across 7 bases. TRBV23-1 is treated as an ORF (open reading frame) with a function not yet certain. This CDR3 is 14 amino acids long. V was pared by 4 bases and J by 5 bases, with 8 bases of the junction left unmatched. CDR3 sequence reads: CASSPNRQGHEQYF. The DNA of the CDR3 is TGCGCCAGCAGTCCAAACCGACAGGGCCACGAGCAGTACTTC.

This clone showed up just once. The DNA of the CDR3 is TGTGCCAGCAGCCAAGTGCCACTCAATGGGCAGTACTTC. It is translated as CASSQVPLNGQYF. The J gene is TRBJ2-7, the V gene TRBV14; D remains unclear. The V gene's germline CDR1 is SGHDN and CDR2 FVKESK. The CDR3 contains 13 residues. Trimming removed 1 base from V and 9 bases from J, with 13 bases in between.

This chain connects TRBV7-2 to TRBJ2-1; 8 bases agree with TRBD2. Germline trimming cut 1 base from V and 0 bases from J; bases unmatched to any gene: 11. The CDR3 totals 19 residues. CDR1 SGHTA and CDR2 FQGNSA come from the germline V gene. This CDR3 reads CASSLELGGGLASYNEQFF. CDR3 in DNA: TGTGCCAGCAGCTTAGAACTAGGCGGAGGACTAGCCTCCTACAATGAGCAGTTCTTC.

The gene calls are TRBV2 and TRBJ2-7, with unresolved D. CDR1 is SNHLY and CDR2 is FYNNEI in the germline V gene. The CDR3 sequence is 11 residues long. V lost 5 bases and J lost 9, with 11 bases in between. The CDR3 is CASSYLRGQYF. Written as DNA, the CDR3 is TGTGCCAGCAGTTACCTTAGAGGGCAGTACTTC.

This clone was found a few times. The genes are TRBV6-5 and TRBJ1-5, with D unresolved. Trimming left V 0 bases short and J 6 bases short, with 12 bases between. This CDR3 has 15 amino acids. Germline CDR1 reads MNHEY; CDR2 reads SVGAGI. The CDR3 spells CASSYSGEGGQPQHF. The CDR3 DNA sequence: TGTGCCAGCAGTTACTCCGGGGAGGGAGGTCAGCCCCAGCATTTT.

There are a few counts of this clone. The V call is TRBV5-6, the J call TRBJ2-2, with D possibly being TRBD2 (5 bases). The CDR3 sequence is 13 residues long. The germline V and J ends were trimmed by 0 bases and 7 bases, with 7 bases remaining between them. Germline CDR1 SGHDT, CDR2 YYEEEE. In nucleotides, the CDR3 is TGTGCCAGCAGCTTGGCCGGAGGCGGGGAGCTGTTTTTT. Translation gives CASSLAGGGELFF.

This CDR3 reads CASSDRFSYEQYF. The CDR3 bases are TGTGCCAGTAGCGACAGGTTTTCCTACGAGCAGTACTTC. The chain links TRBV19 to TRBJ2-7; D may be TRBD1 (6 bases). V lost 6 bases, J lost 1 base, and 10 bases lay in between. The CDR3 has 13 residues. The V gene's germline CDR1 is LNHDA and CDR2 SQIVND (reference sequence).

CDR3 loop: CAWSSGLSYEQYF. CDR3 in DNA: TGTGCCTGGAGCAGTGGGCTATCCTACGAGCAGTACTTC. V is TRBV30 and J is TRBJ2-7; D call uncertain. CDR3 length equals 13 residues. V lost 3 bases and J 1 base, leaving 10 bases between the germline ends. Looked up from germline, CDR1 is GTSNPN and CDR2 is SVGIG (reference sequence).